These T cell receptor beta chains were read from a single sample in a study of T cell clonotyping in hematopoietic cell transplantation. TCRdb's copy holds only in-frame clones and misses some; the assay was immunoSEQ multiplex PCR. The profile covers around 14,000 clones, with just over 85% appearing a single time and roughly 12% taken by the ten largest. The sample in question was PBMCs, obtained 100 days after allogeneic stem cell transplant. Receptors originate from a male patient in his 50s who had an allogeneic stem cell transplant from an unrelated donor, so T cells may come from the graft donor. Some clones in this sample may be carry-over from other donors' samples. Both conserved end residues are part of each CDR3. The order of the fields is CDR3 length, clone size, J gene, D gene, V gene, CDR3 protein, CDR3 DNA. D genes are given only for firm matches. Expanded clones are given a class, and other clones once, few, many or no size at all.

len: 19; abundance: -; j_gene: TRBJ2-6; d_gene: -; v_gene: TRBV5-4; CDR3aa: CASSLSWGGRPSGANVLTF; CDR3nt: TGTGCCAGCAGCTTGTCTTGGGGCGGCCGACCCTCTGGGGCCAACGTCCTGACTTTC
len: 15; abundance: -; j_gene: TRBJ2-3; d_gene: -; v_gene: TRBV7-9; CDR3aa: CASSPTPWGTDTQYF; CDR3nt: TGTGCCAGCAGCCCTACCCCGTGGGGCACAGATACGCAGTATTTT
len: 16; abundance: once; j_gene: TRBJ2-7; d_gene: TRBD2; v_gene: TRBV30; CDR3aa: CALETSGGAVGYEQYF; CDR3nt: TGTGCCTTGGAGACTAGCGGGGGGGCAGTTGGCTACGAGCAGTACTTC
len: 14; abundance: -; j_gene: TRBJ2-7; d_gene: -; v_gene: TRBV13; CDR3aa: CASSLGGLDYEQYF; CDR3nt: TGTGCCAGCAGCTTAGGAGGACTTGACTACGAGCAGTACTTC
len: 14; abundance: once; j_gene: TRBJ1-6; d_gene: -; v_gene: TRBV25-1; CDR3aa: CASSAGVYNSPLHF; CDR3nt: TGTGCCAGCAGTGCCGGGGTCTATAATTCACCCCTCCACTTT
len: 15; abundance: -; j_gene: TRBJ2-7; d_gene: TRBD1; v_gene: TRBV30; CDR3aa: CAWSVGTGGAYEQYF; CDR3nt: TGTGCCTGGAGTGTCGGGACAGGTGGGGCCTACGAGCAGTACTTC
len: 15; abundance: -; j_gene: TRBJ1-2; d_gene: TRBD1; v_gene: TRBV6-5; CDR3aa: CASSYSLGQLGGYTF; CDR3nt: TGTGCCAGCAGTTACTCCCTGGGACAGCTGGGGGGCTACACCTTC
len: 15; abundance: -; j_gene: TRBJ2-7; d_gene: TRBD2; v_gene: TRBV6-1; CDR3aa: CASSHRSGLSYEQYF; CDR3nt: TGTGCCAGCAGCCATCGCTCGGGACTATCCTACGAGCAGTACTTC
len: 16; abundance: -; j_gene: TRBJ1-2; d_gene: TRBD1; v_gene: TRBV7-2; CDR3aa: CASSPQTTGLGYGYTF; CDR3nt: TGTGCCAGCAGCCCGCAAACGACAGGGCTGGGCTATGGCTACACCTTC
len: 14; abundance: -; j_gene: TRBJ2-2; d_gene: TRBD2; v_gene: TRBV29-1; CDR3aa: CSVIAGGNTGELFF; CDR3nt: TGCAGCGTCATAGCGGGAGGGAACACCGGGGAGCTGTTTTTT
len: 15; abundance: -; j_gene: TRBJ2-1; d_gene: TRBD1; v_gene: TRBV6-1; CDR3aa: CASSPGQGIYNEQFF; CDR3nt: TGTGCCAGTTCACCGGGACAGGGGATCTACAATGAGCAGTTCTTC
len: 17; abundance: -; j_gene: TRBJ2-1; d_gene: -; v_gene: TRBV5-1; CDR3aa: CASSLFRAGARYNEQFF; CDR3nt: TGCGCCAGCAGCTTGTTCCGCGCGGGGGCACGATACAATGAGCAGTTCTTC
len: 15; abundance: once; j_gene: TRBJ2-1; d_gene: TRBD2; v_gene: TRBV5-4; CDR3aa: CASSSLAGGPNEQFF; CDR3nt: TGTGCCAGCAGCTCGTTAGCGGGAGGGCCCAATGAGCAGTTCTTC
len: 14; abundance: few; j_gene: TRBJ2-2; d_gene: TRBD1; v_gene: TRBV5-4; CDR3aa: CASSLTGDTGELFF; CDR3nt: TGTGCCAGCAGTCTGACAGGGGACACCGGGGAGCTGTTTTTT
len: 13; abundance: once; j_gene: TRBJ2-7; d_gene: TRBD2; v_gene: TRBV5-4; CDR3aa: CASSFRGAYEQYF; CDR3nt: TGTGCCAGCAGCTTCCGGGGGGCCTACGAGCAGTACTTC
len: 14; abundance: -; j_gene: TRBJ2-1; d_gene: TRBD2; v_gene: TRBV2; CDR3aa: CASSRTSGSNEQFF; CDR3nt: TGTGCCAGCAGCCGAACTAGCGGGAGCAATGAGCAGTTCTTC
len: 14; abundance: once; j_gene: TRBJ2-4; d_gene: TRBD1; v_gene: TRBV4-3; CDR3aa: CASSQADRGDIQYF; CDR3nt: TGCGCCAGCAGCCAAGCCGACAGGGGCGACATTCAGTACTTC
len: 14; abundance: -; j_gene: TRBJ1-5; d_gene: -; v_gene: TRBV29-1; CDR3aa: CSVGGGVGGEPQHF; CDR3nt: TGCAGCGTGGGGGGGGGCGTAGGAGGTGAGCCCCAGCATTTT
len: 12; abundance: once; j_gene: TRBJ1-1; d_gene: TRBD1; v_gene: TRBV19; CDR3aa: CASRGTGGAAFF; CDR3nt: TGTGCCAGTAGGGGGACAGGGGGAGCAGCTTTCTTT
len: 14; abundance: -; j_gene: TRBJ2-7; d_gene: TRBD1; v_gene: TRBV29-1; CDR3aa: CSVEIGQGGYEQYF; CDR3nt: TGCAGCGTTGAAATAGGACAGGGGGGCTACGAGCAGTACTTC
len: 13; abundance: -; j_gene: TRBJ1-2; d_gene: -; v_gene: TRBV28; CDR3aa: CASQPAGRRGYTF; CDR3nt: TGTGCCAGCCAGCCGGCTGGGCGGCGTGGCTACACCTTC
len: 16; abundance: -; j_gene: TRBJ1-6; d_gene: TRBD1; v_gene: TRBV5-4; CDR3aa: CASSLGGAVPNSPLHF; CDR3nt: TGTGCCAGCAGCTTAGGGGGCGCGGTACCCAATTCACCCCTCCACTTT
len: 15; abundance: -; j_gene: TRBJ2-2; d_gene: TRBD1; v_gene: TRBV5-4; CDR3aa: CASSLVDRGTGELFF; CDR3nt: TGTGCCAGCAGCTTGGTGGACAGGGGTACCGGGGAGCTGTTTTTT
len: 16; abundance: -; j_gene: TRBJ1-2; d_gene: -; v_gene: TRBV28; CDR3aa: CASSLMGVGSNYGYTF; CDR3nt: TGTGCCAGCAGTTTAATGGGTGTCGGGAGTAACTATGGCTACACCTTC
len: 15; abundance: -; j_gene: TRBJ1-5; d_gene: -; v_gene: TRBV4-2; CDR3aa: CASSPEGDSNQPQHF; CDR3nt: TGTGCCAGCAGCCCCGAGGGGGATAGCAATCAGCCCCAGCATTTT
len: 15; abundance: -; j_gene: TRBJ1-2; d_gene: -; v_gene: TRBV4-2; CDR3aa: CASSQVSPDGYGYTF; CDR3nt: TGTGCCAGCAGCCAAGTCAGCCCGGACGGCTATGGCTACACCTTC
len: 15; abundance: -; j_gene: TRBJ2-1; d_gene: -; v_gene: TRBV7-2; CDR3aa: CASSSSSPSMNEQFF; CDR3nt: TGTGCCAGCAGCTCCTCGTCGCCTAGCATGAATGAGCAGTTCTTC
len: 16; abundance: once; j_gene: TRBJ1-2; d_gene: TRBD1; v_gene: TRBV4-3; CDR3aa: CASSQELRTGTNGYTF; CDR3nt: TGCGCCAGCAGCCAAGAATTGCGGACAGGGACGAATGGCTACACCTTC
len: 15; abundance: -; j_gene: TRBJ1-5; d_gene: -; v_gene: TRBV6-1; CDR3aa: CASSEPRGGNQPQHF; CDR3nt: TGTGCCAGCAGTGAACCCCGGGGGGGTAATCAGCCCCAGCATTTT
len: 14; abundance: -; j_gene: TRBJ2-7; d_gene: TRBD1; v_gene: TRBV5-1; CDR3aa: CASSLQGVSYEQYF; CDR3nt: TGCGCCAGCAGCTTACAGGGGGTCTCCTACGAGCAGTACTTC
len: 15; abundance: -; j_gene: TRBJ1-4; d_gene: -; v_gene: TRBV7-2; CDR3aa: CASSEKLGTSEKLFF; CDR3nt: TGTGCCAGCAGCGAGAAGCTCGGGACGTCAGAAAAACTGTTTTTT